This T cell receptor beta chain was captured by sequencing in a study of blood T cell repertoires in COVID-19. In the study overall: COVID-19 samples from acute and convalescent phases originated in the United States, Italy and Spain.

Per the study methods: Estimated nucleated cell counts came from reference gene primer amplification. Produced via immunoSEQ multiplex PCR; TCRdb's table is partial and in-frame only. V, J and clone size reflect that table, while D and trimming were determined from the DNA. The table has more than 60,000 clones, about four fifths seen once; the top ten hold roughly an eighth. The germline gives CDR1 SGHAT, CDR2 FQDESV (reference sequence). V lost 0 bases and J 4 bases, leaving 6 bases between the germline ends. The CDR3 is made up of 13 amino acids. The sequence was obtained from an elderly woman with acute or convalescent COVID-19. Sequenced: peripheral blood. The chain is built from TRBV11-1 and TRBJ1-1, with D possibly being TRBD1 (5 bases). Here the CDR3 DNA reads TGTGCCAGCAGCTTAGCAGGGGCCACTGAAGCTTTCTTT. Amino acid sequence: CASSLAGATEAFF.